This TCR beta chain was identified in a study of blood T cell repertoires in COVID-19. Produced via immunoSEQ multiplex PCR; TCRdb's table is partial and in-frame only. The sample comprises 450,000 or so clones, 80% to 95% of which are singletons, and under 0.7% rests with the top ten. The sequence was obtained from a man between 18 and 29 years old who had recovered from COVID-19. Material: PBMCs or T cells enriched from blood (not recorded which).

The CDR3 DNA follows: TGTGCCAGCAGCCCAAGACGGGACAGGCCGACGAAGAACACTGAAGCTTTCTTT. Residues: CASSPRRDRPTKNTEAFF. The V and J genes are TRBV7-9 and TRBJ1-1, with 8 bases matching TRBD1. Trimming removed 5 bases from V and 1 base from J; junction bases left unmatched: 15. There are 18 residues in the CDR3. Germline CDR1 reads SEHNR; CDR2 reads FQNEAQ (reference sequence). Combining the CDR3 with reference TRBV7-9 and TRBJ1-1 gives the whole variable domain DTGVSQNPRHKITKRGQNVTFRCDPISEHNRLYWYRQTLGQGPEFLTYFQNEAQLEKSRLLSDRFSAERPKGSFSTLEIQRTEQGDSAMYLCASSPRRDRPTKNTEAFFGQGTRLTVV.